A single sample is the source of the 18 T cell receptor beta chains below, sequenced in a study of T cell responses to AZD1222 COVID-19 vaccine. TCRdb keeps only in-frame clones here, not all; method: immunoSEQ multiplex PCR. The sample yields 100,000 to 120,000 clones, around 89% seen once. Sample: peripheral blood, taken 28 days after the second AZD1222 dose. These receptors came from an adult who received the AZD1222 COVID-19 vaccine.

The chain links TRBV7-2 to TRBJ2-2, with 8 bases that match TRBD1. Germline loops: CDR1 SGHTA, CDR2 FQGNSA. The CDR3 runs to 17 residues. J lost 7 bases, V lost 4 bases, and 14 bases had no gene match. The CDR3 spells CASSSSALTGGYGELFF. The CDR3 DNA follows: TGTGCCAGCAGCTCCAGCGCCCTAACAGGGGGTTACGGGGAGCTGTTTTTT.

This chain joins TRBV5-1 and TRBJ2-3, with TRBD1 identical over 9 bases. Germline V gene data show CDR1 as SGHRS and CDR2 as YFSETQ. The CDR3 loop spans 14 amino acids. The junction had 2 bases not matched to a gene; V was cut back by 3 bases and J by 3 bases. The CDR3 reads CASSWGTGTDTQYF. Written as DNA, the CDR3 is TGCGCCAGCAGCTGGGGGACAGGGACAGATACGCAGTATTTT.

This sequence joins TRBV7-8 and TRBJ1-4; D is uncertain. The germline CDR1 and CDR2 sequences are SGHVS and FQNEAQ. The CDR3 contains 12 residues. The V gene lost 3 bases and the J gene lost 7 bases, with 6 bases spanning the gap. CDR3 nucleotide sequence: TGTGCCAGCAGCTTTAACATTGAAAAACTGTTTTTT. It translates to CASSFNIEKLFF.

The V call is TRBV7-9, the J call TRBJ2-7, with D tentatively TRBD1 or TRBD2 (5 bases each). V lost 4 bases to trimming and J lost 3 bases, with 13 bases between them. The germline V gene encodes CDR1 SEHNR and CDR2 FQNEAQ (reference sequence). This CDR3 comprises 14 residues. Written as DNA, the CDR3 is TGTGCCAGCAGCTCCGGGGCAACGGGCTACGAGCAGTACTTC. Translated, it gives CASSSGATGYEQYF.

The chain has TRBV28 and TRBJ1-2, with a weak D call TRBD1 (5 bases). The V gene lost 6 bases and the J gene lost 0 bases, with 8 bases spanning the gap. In germline, CDR1 is MDHEN, CDR2 SYDVKM. The CDR3 length is 13 residues. This CDR3 reads CASSQTANYGYTF. In DNA form, the CDR3 reads TGTGCCAGCAGCCAGACAGCTAACTATGGCTACACCTTC.

This clone was recorded once. This chain joins TRBV6-5 and TRBJ2-5, with 14 bases that match TRBD2. The ends lost 6 bases at V and 5 bases at J; junction bases unmatched: 5. Germline CDR1 is MNHEY and CDR2 is SVGAGI. The CDR3 runs 15 residues. The CDR3 DNA is TGTGCCAGCAGAATGACTAGCGGGGGGGCGGAGACCCAGTACTTC. Protein product: CASRMTSGGAETQYF.

V gene TRBV19 combines with J gene TRBJ1-5; 7 positions match TRBD1. The V gene's germline CDR1 is LNHDA and CDR2 SQIVND (reference sequence). V was pared by 3 bases and J by 3 bases, with 11 bases of the junction left unmatched. The CDR3 consists of 17 residues. CDR3: CASSIFWDSDYNQPQHF. In nucleotides, the CDR3 is TGTGCCAGTAGTATCTTTTGGGACAGCGACTACAATCAGCCCCAGCATTTT. The complete variable domain, with remaining parts taken from reference TRBV19 and TRBJ1-5, reads DGGITQSPKYLFRKEGQNVTLSCEQNLNHDAMYWYRQDPGQGLRLIYYSQIVNDFQKGDIAEGYSVSREKKESFPLTVTSAQKNPTAFYLCASSIFWDSDYNQPQHFGDGTRLSIL.

This chain joins TRBV6-1 and TRBJ2-7; D unresolved. The CDR3 runs to 14 residues. The V gene lost 3 bases and the J gene lost 4 bases, with 13 bases spanning the gap. From germline, CDR1 is MNHNS and CDR2 SASEGT. The CDR3 DNA sequence: TGTGCCAGCAGTGAGCCGGGCTTCCGGTACGAGCAGTACTTC. This translates into CASSEPGFRYEQYF.

The chain links TRBV6-5 to TRBJ2-5; TRBD2 matches 10 bases. Germline V CDR1 and CDR2: MNHEY, SVGAGI. Germline trimming cut 5 bases from V and 1 base from J; bases unmatched to any gene: 4. The CDR3 extends over 15 amino acids. CDR3 loop: CASSTPSGGQETQYF. In DNA form, the CDR3 reads TGTGCCAGCAGTACCCCTAGCGGGGGCCAAGAGACCCAGTACTTC.

The rearrangement uses TRBV28 and TRBJ1-2; tentatively, D is TRBD1 (5 bases). The V end lost 9 bases, the J end lost 10 bases, and 9 bases lay between the germline ends. The CDR3 contains 9 residues. Germline values: CDR1 MDHEN, CDR2 SYDVKM. The CDR3 nucleotides are TGTGCCAGTGGACAAGACTACACCTTC. Translated, it gives CASGQDYTF.

This chain links TRBV5-1 with TRBJ1-2; possibly TRBD1 for D (5 bases). V lost 0 bases and J lost 4, with 7 bases in between. The CDR3 extends over 13 amino acids. Germline assignment: CDR1 SGHRS and CDR2 YFSETQ. The CDR3 DNA follows: TGCGCCAGCAGCTTGGGACAGATCTATGGCTACACCTTC. Translated, it gives CASSLGQIYGYTF.

The V call is TRBV11-2, the J call TRBJ1-3; D is unclear. V was pared by 4 bases and J by 3 bases, with 4 bases between. This CDR3 is 12 amino acids long. Germline lookup yields CDR1 SGHAT and CDR2 FQNNGV. The CDR3 protein is CASSSGGNTIYF. In nucleotides, the CDR3 is TGTGCCAGCAGCTCGGGTGGAAACACCATATATTTT.

This chain connects TRBV11-3 to TRBJ2-7; D might be TRBD2 (5 bases). This CDR3 is 12 amino acids long. The germline gives CDR1 SGHNT, CDR2 YENEEA. V shed 8 bases and J shed 3 bases, with 11 bases lying between them. CDR3 in amino acids: CASSGYDYEQYF. The CDR3 region has the DNA TGTGCCAGCTCGGGGTACGACTACGAGCAGTACTTC.

The gene calls are TRBV7-9 and TRBJ1-2; 7 positions agree with TRBD1. In germline, CDR1 is SEHNR, CDR2 FQNEAQ (reference sequence). This CDR3 contains 13 residues. The trim removed 5 bases at V and 7 bases at J, leaving 7 bases unmatched. The CDR3 bases are TGTGCCAGCAGCGACAGGGTCATGAGTGGCTACACCTTC. It yields the protein CASSDRVMSGYTF.

J is TRBJ2-2 and V is TRBV24-1; D gene unclear. Germline CDR1 KGHDR, CDR2 SFDVKD. Trimming took off 0 bases at V and 5 bases at J, with 6 bases between the two ends. CDR3 length equals 14 residues. DNA for the CDR3: TGTGCCACCAGTGATTTGTTATGGACCGGGGAGCTGTTTTTT. The encoded protein is CATSDLLWTGELFF.

The chain is built from TRBV5-5 and TRBJ1-6; no clear D. CDR3 length: 15 amino acids. Germline V CDR1 and CDR2: SGHKS, YYEKEE (reference sequence). With 6 bases removed from V and 8 bases from J, the gap between germline ends came to 18 bases. DNA for the CDR3: TGTGCCAGCAACCTCGACGGATCATACTATTCACCCCTCCACTTT. Its protein product is CASNLDGSYYSPLHF.

The chain carries TRBV6-2 or TRBV6-3 and TRBJ1-6, with no clear D. This CDR3 is built from 15 residues. The V end was cut by 6 bases, the J end by 8 bases, with 17 bases between. The germline V gene has CDR1 MNHEY and CDR2 SVGEGT. The CDR3 loop is CASSGFPISYSPLHF. The CDR3 region has the DNA TGTGCCAGCAGCGGGTTCCCTATCAGTTATTCACCCCTCCACTTT.

This chain joins TRBV12-5 and TRBJ2-1; tentative D call: TRBD2 (5 bases). V lost 1 base to trimming and J lost 6 bases, with 16 bases between them. Per the germline V gene, CDR1 is LGHNT and CDR2 is FRNRAP. The CDR3 is 16 residues long. The CDR3 DNA sequence: TGTGCTAGTGGTTTGGCCCGGGGTTTCGCGGGCAATGAGCAGTTCTTC. Residues: CASGLARGFAGNEQFF.